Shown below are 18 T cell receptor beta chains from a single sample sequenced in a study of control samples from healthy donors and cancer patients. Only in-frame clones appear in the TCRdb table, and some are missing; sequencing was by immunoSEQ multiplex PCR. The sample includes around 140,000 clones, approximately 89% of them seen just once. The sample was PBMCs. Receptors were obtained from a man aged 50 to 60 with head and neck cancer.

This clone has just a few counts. This chain's CDR3 is CAMTLAVITGELFF. The CDR3 region has the DNA TGTGCCATGACCTTAGCGGTGATCACCGGGGAGCTGTTTTTT. The gene calls are TRBV5-4 and TRBJ2-2; tentatively, D is TRBD2 (6 bases). The CDR3 contains 14 residues. Trimming shortened V by 9 bases and J by 4 bases, and 16 bases separated the two germline ends. Germline assignment: CDR1 SGHNT and CDR2 YYREEE (reference sequence).

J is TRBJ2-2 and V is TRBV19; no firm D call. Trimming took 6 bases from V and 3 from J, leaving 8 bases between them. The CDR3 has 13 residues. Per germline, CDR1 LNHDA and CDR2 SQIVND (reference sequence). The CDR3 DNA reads TGTGCCAGTAGCCCTATACACACCGGGGAGCTGTTTTTT. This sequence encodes CASSPIHTGELFF.

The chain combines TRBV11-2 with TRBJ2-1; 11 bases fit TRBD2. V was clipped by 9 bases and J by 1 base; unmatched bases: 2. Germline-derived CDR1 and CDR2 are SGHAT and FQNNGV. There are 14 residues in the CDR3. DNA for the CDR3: TGTGCCAGTCGACTAGCGGGATCCTACAATGAGCAGTTCTTC. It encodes CASRLAGSYNEQFF.

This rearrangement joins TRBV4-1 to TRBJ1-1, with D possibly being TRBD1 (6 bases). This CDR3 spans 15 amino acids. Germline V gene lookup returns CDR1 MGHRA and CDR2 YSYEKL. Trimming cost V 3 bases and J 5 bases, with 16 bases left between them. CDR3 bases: TGCGCCAGCAGCCACAGGGACACCGATTTAACTGAAGCTTTCTTT. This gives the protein CASSHRDTDLTEAFF.

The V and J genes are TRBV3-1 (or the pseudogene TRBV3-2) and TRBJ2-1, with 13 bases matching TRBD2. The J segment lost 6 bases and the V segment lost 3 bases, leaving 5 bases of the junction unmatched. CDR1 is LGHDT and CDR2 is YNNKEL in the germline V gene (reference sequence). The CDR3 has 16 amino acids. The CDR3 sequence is CASSHPGTSGVNEQFF. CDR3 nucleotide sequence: TGTGCCAGCAGCCACCCCGGGACTAGCGGGGTCAATGAGCAGTTCTTC.

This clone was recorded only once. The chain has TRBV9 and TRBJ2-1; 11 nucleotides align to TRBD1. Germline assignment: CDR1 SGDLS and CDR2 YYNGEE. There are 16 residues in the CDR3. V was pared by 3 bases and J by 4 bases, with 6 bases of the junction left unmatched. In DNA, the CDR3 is TGTGCCAGCAGCGCAGAAGGACAGGGGGCATACAATGAGCAGTTCTTC. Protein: CASSAEGQGAYNEQFF.

The CDR3 sequence is CASRESMASGTVPWNEQFF. CDR3 nucleotide sequence: TGTGCCAGCAGAGAATCAATGGCTAGCGGGACTGTTCCGTGGAATGAGCAGTTCTTC. The chain is built from TRBV2 and TRBJ2-1; 9 bases map to TRBD2. The length of the CDR3 is 19 residues. J was trimmed by 7 bases and V by 6 bases; bases with no gene match: 22. Germline V gene sequence: CDR1 SNHLY, CDR2 FYNNEI.

The CDR3 region has the DNA TGCGCCAGCAGCGTGCTGTCCGGGGTGAACACTGAAGCTTTCTTT. As protein: CASSVLSGVNTEAFF. The genes are TRBV5-1 and TRBJ1-1; D ambiguous. The CDR3 loop spans 15 amino acids. With 4 bases removed from V and 0 bases from J, the gap between germline ends came to 13 bases. Germline CDR1 SGHRS, CDR2 YFSETQ.

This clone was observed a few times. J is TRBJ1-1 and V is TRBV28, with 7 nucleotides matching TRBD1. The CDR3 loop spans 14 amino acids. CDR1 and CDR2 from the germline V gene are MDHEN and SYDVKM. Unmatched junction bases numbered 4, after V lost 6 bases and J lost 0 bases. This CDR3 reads CASSTGTVNTEAFF. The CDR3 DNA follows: TGTGCCAGCAGCACCGGGACAGTGAACACTGAAGCTTTCTTT.

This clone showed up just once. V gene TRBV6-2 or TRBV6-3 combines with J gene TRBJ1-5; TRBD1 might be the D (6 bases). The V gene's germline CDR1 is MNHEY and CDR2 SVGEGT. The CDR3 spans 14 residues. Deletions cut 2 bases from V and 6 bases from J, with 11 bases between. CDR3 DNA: TGTGCCAGCAGTTACGGGGGGGGGCGTCAGCCCCAGCATTTT. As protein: CASSYGGGRQPQHF.

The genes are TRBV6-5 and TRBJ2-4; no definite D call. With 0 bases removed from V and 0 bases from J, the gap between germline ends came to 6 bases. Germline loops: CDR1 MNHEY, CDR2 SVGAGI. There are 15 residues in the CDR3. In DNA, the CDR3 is TGTGCCAGCAGTTACTCGTCAGTAGCCAAAAACATTCAGTACTTC. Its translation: CASSYSSVAKNIQYF.

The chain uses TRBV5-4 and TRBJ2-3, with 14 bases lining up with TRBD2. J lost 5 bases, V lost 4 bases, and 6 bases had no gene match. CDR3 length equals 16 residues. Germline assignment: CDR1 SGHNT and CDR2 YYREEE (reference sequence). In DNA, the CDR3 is TGTGCCAGCAGCCCTTGGACTAGCGGGAGGTTAGATACGCAGTATTTT. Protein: CASSPWTSGRLDTQYF.

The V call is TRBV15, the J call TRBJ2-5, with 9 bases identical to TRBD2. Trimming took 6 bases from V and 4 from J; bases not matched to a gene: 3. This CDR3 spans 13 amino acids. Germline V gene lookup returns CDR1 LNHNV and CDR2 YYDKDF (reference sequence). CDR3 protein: CATRLAGRETQYF. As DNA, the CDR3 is TGTGCCACCAGGCTAGCGGGAAGAGAGACCCAGTACTTC.

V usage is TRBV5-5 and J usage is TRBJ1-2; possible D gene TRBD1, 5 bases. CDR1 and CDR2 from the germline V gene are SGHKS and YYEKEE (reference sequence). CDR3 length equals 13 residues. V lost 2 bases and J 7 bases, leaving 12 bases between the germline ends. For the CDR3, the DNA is TGTGCCAGCAGCTTTTGGGACCCCCCTGGCTACACCTTC. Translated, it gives CASSFWDPPGYTF. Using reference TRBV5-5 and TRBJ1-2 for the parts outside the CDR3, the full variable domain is DAGVTQSPTHLIKTRGQQVTLRCSPISGHKSVSWYQQVLGQGPQFIFQYYEKEERGRGNFPDRFSARQFPNYSSELNVNALLLGDSALYLCASSFWDPPGYTFGSGTRLTVV.

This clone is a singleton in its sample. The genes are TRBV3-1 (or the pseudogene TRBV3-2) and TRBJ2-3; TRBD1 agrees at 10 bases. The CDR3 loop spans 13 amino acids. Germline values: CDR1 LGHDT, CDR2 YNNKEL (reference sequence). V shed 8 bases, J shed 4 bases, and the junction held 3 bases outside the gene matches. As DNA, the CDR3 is TGTGCCAGCCTCGGACAGGGGGCAGATACGCAGTATTTT. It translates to CASLGQGADTQYF.

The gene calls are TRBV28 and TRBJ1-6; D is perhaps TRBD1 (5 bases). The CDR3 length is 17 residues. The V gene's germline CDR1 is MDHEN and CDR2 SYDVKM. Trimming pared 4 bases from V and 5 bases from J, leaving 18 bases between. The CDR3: CASSSFPGTVDNSPLHF. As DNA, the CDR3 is TGTGCCAGCAGTTCCTTCCCCGGGACGGTAGATAATTCACCCCTCCACTTT.

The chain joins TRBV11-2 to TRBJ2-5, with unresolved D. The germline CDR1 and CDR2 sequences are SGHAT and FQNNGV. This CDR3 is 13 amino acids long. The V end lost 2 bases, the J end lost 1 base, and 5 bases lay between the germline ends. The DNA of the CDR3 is TGTGCCAGCAGCTTACCGGGCCAAGAGACCCAGTACTTC. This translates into CASSLPGQETQYF.

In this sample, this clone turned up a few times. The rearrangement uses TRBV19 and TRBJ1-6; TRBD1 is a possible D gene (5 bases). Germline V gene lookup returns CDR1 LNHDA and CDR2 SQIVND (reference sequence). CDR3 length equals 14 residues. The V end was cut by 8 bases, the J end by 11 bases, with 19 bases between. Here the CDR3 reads CASWTPGPRTPLHF. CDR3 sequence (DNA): TGTGCCAGTTGGACTCCGGGACCCCGGACACCCCTCCACTTT.